Sequencing of this T cell receptor beta chain was carried out in a study of T-cell reconstitution after alpha-beta-depleted transplantation in children. V lost 0 bases to trimming and J lost 2 bases; unmatched junction nucleotides: 5. The CDR3 is made up of 16 amino acids. Germline V gene data show CDR1 as SGDLS and CDR2 as YYNGEE. Preparation of the TCRbeta library was carried out with unique molecular identifiers. TCRdb re-called the PCR reads through MiXCR, storing one row per CDR3 protein. The sample holds over 550,000 distinct CDR3 sequences, over 9.5% seen once. The chain employs TRBV9 and TRBJ2-7, with TRBD2 matching 10 bases. The sample here was PBMCs from the stem cell graft donor, taken from the stem cell graft. The clonotype originates from a human donor who donated a stem cell graft to a child with acute myeloid leukemia. The CDR3 protein is CASSVGRLAGAYEQYF. In DNA form, the CDR3 reads TGTGCCAGCAGCGTAGGTCGACTAGCGGGTGCCTACGAGCAGTACTTC.